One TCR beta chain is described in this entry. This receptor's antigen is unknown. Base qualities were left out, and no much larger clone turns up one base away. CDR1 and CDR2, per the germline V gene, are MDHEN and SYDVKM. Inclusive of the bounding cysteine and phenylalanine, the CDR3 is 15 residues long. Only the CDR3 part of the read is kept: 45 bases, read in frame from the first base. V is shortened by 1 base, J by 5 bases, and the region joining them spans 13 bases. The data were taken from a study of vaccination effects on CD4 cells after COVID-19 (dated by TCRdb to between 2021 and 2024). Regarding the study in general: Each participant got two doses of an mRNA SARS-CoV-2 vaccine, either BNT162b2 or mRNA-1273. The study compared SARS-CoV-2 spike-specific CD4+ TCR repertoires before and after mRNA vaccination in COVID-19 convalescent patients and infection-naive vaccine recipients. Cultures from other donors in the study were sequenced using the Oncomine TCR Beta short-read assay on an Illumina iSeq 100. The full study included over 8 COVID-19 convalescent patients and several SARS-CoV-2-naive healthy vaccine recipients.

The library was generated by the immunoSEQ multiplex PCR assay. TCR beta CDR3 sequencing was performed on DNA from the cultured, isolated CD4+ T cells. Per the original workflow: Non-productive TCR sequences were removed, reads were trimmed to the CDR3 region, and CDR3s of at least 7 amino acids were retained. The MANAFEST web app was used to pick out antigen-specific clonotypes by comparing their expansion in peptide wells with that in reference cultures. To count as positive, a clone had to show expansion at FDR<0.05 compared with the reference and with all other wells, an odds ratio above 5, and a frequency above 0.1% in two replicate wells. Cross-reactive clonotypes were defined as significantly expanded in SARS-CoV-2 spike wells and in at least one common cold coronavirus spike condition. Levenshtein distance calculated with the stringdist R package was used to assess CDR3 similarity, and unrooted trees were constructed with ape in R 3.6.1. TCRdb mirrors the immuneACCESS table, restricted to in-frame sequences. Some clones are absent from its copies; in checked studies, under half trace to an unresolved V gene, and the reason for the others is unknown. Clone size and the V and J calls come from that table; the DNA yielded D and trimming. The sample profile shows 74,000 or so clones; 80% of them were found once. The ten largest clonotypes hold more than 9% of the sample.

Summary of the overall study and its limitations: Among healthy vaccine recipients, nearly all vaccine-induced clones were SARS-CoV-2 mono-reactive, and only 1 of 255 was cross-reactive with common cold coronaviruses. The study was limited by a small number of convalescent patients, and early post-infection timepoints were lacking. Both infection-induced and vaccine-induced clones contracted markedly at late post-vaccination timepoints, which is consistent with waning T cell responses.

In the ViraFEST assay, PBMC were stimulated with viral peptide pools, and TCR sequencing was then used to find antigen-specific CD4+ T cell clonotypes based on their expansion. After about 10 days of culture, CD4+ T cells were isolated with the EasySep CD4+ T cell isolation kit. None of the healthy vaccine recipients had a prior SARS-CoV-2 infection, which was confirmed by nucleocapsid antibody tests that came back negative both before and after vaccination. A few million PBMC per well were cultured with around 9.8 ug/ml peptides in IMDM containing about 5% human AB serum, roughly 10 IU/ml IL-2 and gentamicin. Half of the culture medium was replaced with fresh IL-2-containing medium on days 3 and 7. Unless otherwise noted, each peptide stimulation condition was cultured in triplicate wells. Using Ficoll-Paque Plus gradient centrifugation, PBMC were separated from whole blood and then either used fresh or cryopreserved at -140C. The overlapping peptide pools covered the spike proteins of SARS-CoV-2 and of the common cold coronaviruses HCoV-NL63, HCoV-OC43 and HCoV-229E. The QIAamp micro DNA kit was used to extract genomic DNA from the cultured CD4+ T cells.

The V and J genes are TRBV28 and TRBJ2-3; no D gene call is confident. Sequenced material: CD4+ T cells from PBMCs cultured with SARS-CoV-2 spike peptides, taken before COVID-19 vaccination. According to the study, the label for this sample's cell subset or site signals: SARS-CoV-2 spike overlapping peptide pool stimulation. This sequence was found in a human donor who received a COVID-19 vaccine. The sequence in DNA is TGTGCCAGCAGTTTATCTGGTACCGGCGGAGATACGCAGTATTTT. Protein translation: CASSLSGTGGDTQYF.